A single sample is the source of the 17 T cell receptor beta chains below, sequenced in a study of blood T cell repertoires in COVID-19. The data were produced by immunoSEQ multiplex PCR, yet TCRdb's version contains in-frame clones alone and is incomplete. The table includes 85,000 to 100,000 clones, 85% to 90% detected once. Sequences were obtained from peripheral blood. These TCRs come from a man aged 45-65 years with COVID-19, enrolled during active disease.

In its sample, this clone was seen once. The chain combines TRBV11-3 with TRBJ2-1; 8 nucleotides align to TRBD2. CDR1 is SGHNT, CDR2 YENEEA, per germline. This CDR3 spans 15 amino acids. Trimming took 1 base from V and 4 from J; bases not matched to a gene: 3. The chain's CDR3 is CASSLAGGPYNEQFF. For the CDR3, the DNA is TGTGCCAGCAGCTTAGCGGGGGGGCCATACAATGAGCAGTTCTTC.

V is TRBV6-5 and J is TRBJ1-2; D call uncertain. CDR3 length: 13 amino acids. Per germline, CDR1 MNHEY and CDR2 SVGAGI. V was cut by 2 bases and J by 8 bases, with 12 bases left in between. For the CDR3, the DNA is TGTGCCAGCAGTTACAAAGGAGGGCCAGGCTACACCTTC. It codes for CASSYKGGPGYTF.

The V and J genes are TRBV5-4 and TRBJ1-6; the match to TRBD1 covers 7 bases. CDR3 length: 14 residues. CDR1 is SGHNT and CDR2 is YYREEE in the germline V gene (reference sequence). Germline trimming cut 1 base from V and 9 bases from J; bases unmatched to any gene: 4. In DNA form, the CDR3 reads TGTGCCAGCAGCTTGAACAGGGGTGGTTCACCCCTCCACTTT. Protein product: CASSLNRGGSPLHF.

The chain combines TRBV2 with TRBJ1-5, with D tentatively TRBD1 (6 bases). Trimming stripped 4 bases from V and 7 bases from J, with 14 bases between. The germline V gene encodes CDR1 SNHLY and CDR2 FYNNEI. The CDR3 extends over 14 amino acids. The CDR3 region is CASSGQALDQPQHF. CDR3 nucleotides: TGTGCCAGCAGTGGACAGGCGCTGGACCAGCCCCAGCATTTT.

The chain employs TRBV19 and TRBJ1-4; 8 nucleotides align to TRBD1. The CDR3 runs to 17 residues. CDR1 is LNHDA and CDR2 is SQIVND in the germline V gene (reference sequence). V shed 7 bases, J shed 0 bases, and the junction held 10 bases outside the gene matches. The CDR3, as DNA: TGTGCCAGTAATCCGACAGGGGCGTTAACAACTAATGAAAAACTGTTTTTT. Protein product: CASNPTGALTTNEKLFF.

The chain couples TRBV27 to TRBJ2-7, with TRBD1 as a possible D gene (6 bases). Germline loops: CDR1 MNHEY, CDR2 SMNVEV (reference sequence). The V and J ends lost 6 bases and 2 bases respectively, with 26 bases between them. The CDR3 is 18 amino acids. The CDR3 loop is CASSSRVTTGTPTYEQYF. DNA of the CDR3: TGTGCCAGCAGCAGCCGGGTAACCACCGGGACACCGACCTACGAGCAGTACTTC.

The J gene is TRBJ1-1, the V gene TRBV12-3 or TRBV12-4; 7 bases are a match to TRBD1. Unmatched junction bases numbered 9, after V lost 3 bases and J lost 11 bases. The CDR3 sequence is 13 residues long. The CDR3 reads CASSFVGGAEAFF. The DNA for the CDR3 is TGTGCCAGCAGTTTCGTAGGGGGCGCCGAGGCTTTCTTT.

The chain uses TRBV18 and TRBJ2-7, with D uncertain. The V and J ends lost 3 bases and 1 base respectively, with 16 bases between them. Germline assignment: CDR1 KGHSH and CDR2 LQKENI. This CDR3 has 16 residues. CDR3 nucleotide sequence: TGTGCCAGCTCACCGAATGGCGGCTCAGAATCCTACGAGCAGTACTTC. Translated: CASSPNGGSESYEQYF.

This chain links TRBV20-1 with TRBJ1-1; no clear D gene. The germline CDR1 and CDR2 sequences are DFQATT and SNEGSKA (reference sequence). The CDR3 is made up of 16 amino acids. Between the trimmed V and J ends, which lost 3 bases and 0 bases, there was a span of 17 bases. The CDR3 region has the DNA TGCAGTGCTAGTTCCGTAAGAGGAGTCGTGAACACTGAAGCTTTCTTT. This gives the protein CSASSVRGVVNTEAFF.

This chain uses TRBV10-3 with TRBJ1-5; no definite D call. The V and J ends lost 4 bases and 4 bases respectively, with 14 bases between them. Germline V lookup: CDR1 ENHRY, CDR2 SYGVKD. This CDR3 has 15 amino acids. The CDR3 DNA reads TGTGCCATCAGTGGAGAAGCTAGACGGAATCAGCCCCAGCATTTT. It specifies CAISGEARRNQPQHF.

The chain has TRBV10-1 and TRBJ2-7; a weak D match, TRBD1 (5 bases). Germline CDR1 WNHNN, CDR2 SYGVQD (reference sequence). Trimming stripped 1 base from V and 3 bases from J, with 13 bases between. CDR3 length equals 15 residues. CDR3 protein: CASSEFATVGYEQYF. For the CDR3, the DNA is TGCGCCAGCAGTGAGTTCGCGACAGTGGGCTACGAGCAGTACTTC.

CDR3 in DNA: TGCGCCAGCAGCCCCGGGTTAAATCAGCCCCAGCATTTT. Protein: CASSPGLNQPQHF. The V gene is TRBV4-1, the J gene TRBJ1-5, with D unclear. From germline, CDR1 is MGHRA and CDR2 YSYEKL. This CDR3 region has 13 residues. V lost 4 bases to trimming and J lost 4 bases, with 8 bases between them.

This chain uses TRBV10-3 with TRBJ2-7, with TRBD1 identical over 9 bases. The J segment lost 2 bases and the V segment lost 4 bases, leaving 15 bases of the junction unmatched. CDR1 ENHRY and CDR2 SYGVKD come from the germline V gene. The CDR3 sequence is 18 residues long. CDR3 coding DNA: TGTGCCATCAGTGCGCAACCCGGGACAGGGTCTCCTCCCTACGAGCAGTACTTC. Amino acid sequence: CAISAQPGTGSPPYEQYF.

The chain joins TRBV9 to TRBJ2-2; possible D gene TRBD1, 6 bases. Germline CDR1 is SGDLS and CDR2 is YYNGEE. With 0 bases removed from V and 2 bases from J, the gap between germline ends came to 11 bases. The CDR3 covers 16 residues. CDR3 residues: CASSVAPGVNTGELFF. CDR3 nucleotide sequence: TGTGCCAGCAGCGTAGCCCCAGGGGTAAACACCGGGGAGCTGTTTTTT.

This clone was counted only a few times. J is TRBJ2-6 and V is TRBV4-1; the D is unclear. Trimming removed 0 bases from V and 1 base from J, with 7 bases in between. This CDR3 is built from 16 residues. The V gene's germline CDR1 is MGHRA and CDR2 YSYEKL. CDR3 DNA: TGCGCCAGCAGCCAAGAGGCAGGATCTGGGGCCAACGTCCTGACTTTC. This encodes CASSQEAGSGANVLTF.

This clone was found once. This chain uses TRBV6-6 with TRBJ2-5; possible D gene TRBD2, 7 bases. V lost 3 bases and J 5 bases, leaving 16 bases between the germline ends. Germline values: CDR1 MNHNY, CDR2 SVGAGI (reference sequence). This CDR3 is built from 15 residues. CDR3 nucleotides: TGTGCCAGCAGTTATACTTCGGGGGGCGTTGAGACCCAGTACTTC. Translating it yields CASSYTSGGVETQYF.

J is TRBJ1-5 and V is TRBV7-8, with 10 bases fitting TRBD1. This CDR3 has 16 residues. Unmatched junction bases numbered 8, after V lost 5 bases and J lost 4 bases. In germline, CDR1 is SGHVS, CDR2 FQNEAQ. CDR3 coding DNA: TGTGCCAGCAGCCAGAGGACAGGGGGACGGAATCAGCCCCAGCATTTT. This codes for CASSQRTGGRNQPQHF.